A selection of T cell receptor beta chains follows, all from one sample in a study of early T cells in non-severe SARS-CoV-2 infection. TCRdb recomputed calls from the 5' RACE reads with MiXCR, one row per CDR3 protein. The sample holds 29,000 or so distinct CDR3 sequences, roughly 5% seen once. Sequenced input: whole blood. The receptors here all came from an adult who was a healthcare worker with PCR-confirmed SARS-CoV-2 infection or an uninfected control (not recorded which). Each CDR3 is given with its conserved first and last residue. The order of the fields is J gene, V gene, D gene, clone size, CDR3 DNA, CDR3 protein. A D gene is named only where the DNA matches it firmly. Clone size appears in some rows only: once, few, many, or a class for an expanded clone.

j_call: TRBJ2-3; v_call: TRBV6-5; d_call: .; clone_size: many; cdr3_nt: TGTGCCAGCAGTTACTCGTCGGGAGTGGCAGATACGCAGTATTTT; cdr3_aa: CASSYSSGVADTQYF
j_call: TRBJ2-2; v_call: TRBV27; d_call: .; clone_size: few; cdr3_nt: TGTGCCAGCAGTTTATCCCTTCGAGGGTATAGGGAGCTGTTTTTT; cdr3_aa: CASSLSLRGYRELFF
j_call: TRBJ2-1; v_call: TRBV12-3/TRBV12-4; d_call: .; clone_size: many; cdr3_nt: TGTGCCAGCAGAACCGGGAACGGATACAATGAGCAGTTCTTC; cdr3_aa: CASRTGNGYNEQFF
j_call: TRBJ1-6; v_call: TRBV4-1; d_call: .; clone_size: .; cdr3_nt: TGCGCCAGCAGCCAAAGCGGGGGAAATAATTCACCCCTCCACTTT; cdr3_aa: CASSQSGGNNSPLHF
j_call: TRBJ2-7; v_call: TRBV2; d_call: .; clone_size: .; cdr3_nt: TGTGCCAGCAGTTCCGGGACACTGGCCTCCTACGAGCAGTACTTC; cdr3_aa: CASSSGTLASYEQYF
j_call: TRBJ1-1; v_call: TRBV29-1; d_call: .; clone_size: many; cdr3_nt: TGCAGCGCCGGCCGATTAAGCGGGACGTACACTGAAGCTTTCTTT; cdr3_aa: CSAGRLSGTYTEAFF
j_call: TRBJ1-5; v_call: TRBV27; d_call: TRBD1; clone_size: .; cdr3_nt: TGTGCCAGCAGTTTCCGACAGGGTAGCAATCAGCCCCAGCATTTT; cdr3_aa: CASSFRQGSNQPQHF
j_call: TRBJ2-1; v_call: TRBV5-5; d_call: TRBD1; clone_size: .; cdr3_nt: TGTGCCAGCAGCTTAGGGGGCCCAAGCTCCTACAATGAGCAGTTCTTC; cdr3_aa: CASSLGGPSSYNEQFF
j_call: TRBJ2-2; v_call: TRBV10-2; d_call: TRBD2; clone_size: many; cdr3_nt: TGCGCCAGCAACCCGGGACTAGCGGGAGCGAAGCCCTACACCGGGGAGCTGTTTTTT; cdr3_aa: CASNPGLAGAKPYTGELFF
j_call: TRBJ1-1; v_call: TRBV6-5; d_call: .; clone_size: .; cdr3_nt: TGTGCCAGCAGTCAGGGTAGAGGGGCAGGCGAAGCTTTCTTT; cdr3_aa: CASSQGRGAGEAFF
j_call: TRBJ1-5; v_call: TRBV20-1; d_call: TRBD1; clone_size: many; cdr3_nt: TGCAGTGCTTTCTCCCGGACAGGGTATCAGCCCCAGCATTTT; cdr3_aa: CSAFSRTGYQPQHF
j_call: TRBJ2-3; v_call: TRBV4-1; d_call: TRBD2; clone_size: many; cdr3_nt: TGCGCCAGCAGCCAAGAACCTAGCGGGAGCACAGATACGCAGTATTTT; cdr3_aa: CASSQEPSGSTDTQYF
j_call: TRBJ2-2; v_call: TRBV11-2; d_call: .; clone_size: many; cdr3_nt: TGTGCCAGCAGCTTCGTTGGGCAACCGAACACCGGGGAGCTGTTTTTT; cdr3_aa: CASSFVGQPNTGELFF
j_call: TRBJ2-3; v_call: TRBV6-1; d_call: TRBD2; clone_size: .; cdr3_nt: TGTGCCAGCAAAATGGGGACTAGGGGTTTGTCAGATACGCAGTATTTT; cdr3_aa: CASKMGTRGLSDTQYF
j_call: TRBJ2-2; v_call: TRBV6-5; d_call: .; clone_size: many; cdr3_nt: TGTGCCAGCAGACCCCAAACCAGGGGAACCGGGGAGCTGTTTTTT; cdr3_aa: CASRPQTRGTGELFF
j_call: TRBJ2-5; v_call: TRBV7-2; d_call: .; clone_size: many; cdr3_nt: TGTGCCAGCAGCCCCCGGGCAGCTTTACAAGAGACCCAGTACTTC; cdr3_aa: CASSPRAALQETQYF
j_call: TRBJ2-3; v_call: TRBV4-3; d_call: TRBD2; clone_size: medium-sized; cdr3_nt: TGCGCCAGCAGCCAAACTAGCGGAAGCACAGATACGCAGTATTTT; cdr3_aa: CASSQTSGSTDTQYF
j_call: TRBJ2-1; v_call: TRBV5-1; d_call: TRBD2; clone_size: .; cdr3_nt: TGCGCCAGCAGCTTGCATGGCGGGAGTTCAAGTGAGCAGTTCTTC; cdr3_aa: CASSLHGGSSSEQFF
j_call: TRBJ2-3; v_call: TRBV5-6; d_call: .; clone_size: many; cdr3_nt: TGTGCCAGCAGCTTATCGCTCACAGGGCTTGGCACAGATACGCAGTATTTT; cdr3_aa: CASSLSLTGLGTDTQYF
j_call: TRBJ2-7; v_call: TRBV20-1; d_call: .; clone_size: many; cdr3_nt: TGCAGTGCTAGCGGCAGTGGCGAGCAGTACTTC; cdr3_aa: CSASGSGEQYF
j_call: TRBJ2-1; v_call: TRBV10-2; d_call: TRBD1; clone_size: many; cdr3_nt: TGCGCCACTCGGGGACGGGGACAGGACAGGTACAATGAGCAGTTCTTC; cdr3_aa: CATRGRGQDRYNEQFF
j_call: TRBJ1-6; v_call: TRBV20-1; d_call: TRBD1; clone_size: many; cdr3_nt: TGCAGTGCTAGAGCGGGACAGGGGGCGCTTTTAGTTTCACCCCTCCACTTT; cdr3_aa: CSARAGQGALLVSPLHF
j_call: TRBJ2-1; v_call: TRBV10-3; d_call: TRBD1; clone_size: .; cdr3_nt: TGTGCCATCAGTGTTCCCGGGACAGAGCGGTTCTTC; cdr3_aa: CAISVPGTERFF
j_call: TRBJ2-1; v_call: TRBV7-8; d_call: .; clone_size: many; cdr3_nt: TGTGCCAGCAGCTCCCACCATGAGCAGTTCTTC; cdr3_aa: CASSSHHEQFF
j_call: TRBJ2-2; v_call: TRBV6-2/TRBV6-3; d_call: .; clone_size: few; cdr3_nt: TGTGCCAGCTCCGCGAACACCGGGGAGCTGTTTTTT; cdr3_aa: CASSANTGELFF
j_call: TRBJ2-2; v_call: TRBV7-9; d_call: .; clone_size: many; cdr3_nt: TGTGCGAGCCGAGGGACCCCGGACACCGGGGAGCTGTTTTTT; cdr3_aa: CASRGTPDTGELFF
j_call: TRBJ2-1; v_call: TRBV7-6; d_call: TRBD1; clone_size: many; cdr3_nt: TGTGCCAGCAGCTCATCAGACAGGGGTTACAATGAGCAGTTCTTC; cdr3_aa: CASSSSDRGYNEQFF
j_call: TRBJ2-3; v_call: TRBV4-3; d_call: .; clone_size: many; cdr3_nt: TGCGCCAGCAGCCAAGTTTCTAGCGTCACAGATACGCAGTATTTT; cdr3_aa: CASSQVSSVTDTQYF
j_call: TRBJ2-2; v_call: TRBV12-3/TRBV12-4; d_call: TRBD2; clone_size: many; cdr3_nt: TGTGCCAGTTCCCGGAGCGGGAGTAGAACCGGGGAGCTGTTTTTT; cdr3_aa: CASSRSGSRTGELFF
j_call: TRBJ2-2; v_call: TRBV2; d_call: .; clone_size: .; cdr3_nt: TGTGCCAGCAGTGAACCTCAGGCTCAGGGCGGGGAGCTGTTTTTT; cdr3_aa: CASSEPQAQGGELFF
j_call: TRBJ1-1; v_call: TRBV6-5; d_call: .; clone_size: many; cdr3_nt: TGTGCCAGCAGTTACTCGACGCAGGGAAGGTTTTTCTTT; cdr3_aa: CASSYSTQGRFFF
j_call: TRBJ2-1; v_call: TRBV5-1; d_call: TRBD2; clone_size: .; cdr3_nt: TGCGCCAGCAGCTATGGACCGGGACTAGGCTCCTACAATGAGCAGTTCTTC; cdr3_aa: CASSYGPGLGSYNEQFF
j_call: TRBJ2-5; v_call: TRBV6-6; d_call: TRBD2; clone_size: many; cdr3_nt: TGTGCCAGCAACCCAAGACTAGCGGGAAGCGAGACCCAGTACTTC; cdr3_aa: CASNPRLAGSETQYF
j_call: TRBJ2-1; v_call: TRBV12-3/TRBV12-4; d_call: .; clone_size: few; cdr3_nt: TGTGCCAGCAGTTTAACAGGGATTGAGCAGTTCTTC; cdr3_aa: CASSLTGIEQFF
j_call: TRBJ1-2; v_call: TRBV2; d_call: TRBD1; clone_size: many; cdr3_nt: TGTGCCAGCAGTGAAAGGACTGGCGGGCAGGGGGCGCATCCTGGCTACACCTTC; cdr3_aa: CASSERTGGQGAHPGYTF
j_call: TRBJ2-4; v_call: TRBV9; d_call: .; clone_size: .; cdr3_nt: TGTGCCAGCAGCCCCCGAGGTGGGGCCTTCAAAAACATTCAGTACTTC; cdr3_aa: CASSPRGGAFKNIQYF
j_call: TRBJ1-1; v_call: TRBV7-9; d_call: .; clone_size: .; cdr3_nt: TGTGCCAGCAGCTTAGAGACGGGGGCGCCCACTGAAGCTTTCTTT; cdr3_aa: CASSLETGAPTEAFF
j_call: TRBJ2-1; v_call: TRBV20-1; d_call: TRBD2; clone_size: many; cdr3_nt: TGCAGTGCAATGGGGAGGGCTGTGGGTGAGCAGTTCTTC; cdr3_aa: CSAMGRAVGEQFF
j_call: TRBJ2-3; v_call: TRBV27; d_call: .; clone_size: many; cdr3_nt: TGTGCCAGCAGTTTGGGTCTAGAGGGGCCGGGAACAGATACGCAGTATTTT; cdr3_aa: CASSLGLEGPGTDTQYF
j_call: TRBJ2-1; v_call: TRBV7-2; d_call: TRBD2; clone_size: many; cdr3_nt: TGTGCCAGCAGCAGGGGGACTAGCGGGAGGGCCGCCAATGAGCAGTTCTTC; cdr3_aa: CASSRGTSGRAANEQFF
j_call: TRBJ1-2; v_call: TRBV20-1; d_call: .; clone_size: many; cdr3_nt: TGCAGTGCTAGCAGGCCCGCACAGACGAACTATGGCTACACCTTC; cdr3_aa: CSASRPAQTNYGYTF
j_call: TRBJ2-3; v_call: TRBV5-1; d_call: .; clone_size: many; cdr3_nt: TGCGCCAGCAGCGGCGGGACACCCACAGATACGCAGTATTTT; cdr3_aa: CASSGGTPTDTQYF
j_call: TRBJ2-3; v_call: TRBV10-3; d_call: .; clone_size: .; cdr3_nt: TGTGCCATCAGCCCGGGACGAGGCGCAGATACGCAGTATTTT; cdr3_aa: CAISPGRGADTQYF
j_call: TRBJ2-3; v_call: TRBV19; d_call: TRBD2; clone_size: .; cdr3_nt: TGTGCCAGTAAGCGAGCGGGACTAGCTGTAGATACGCAGTATTTT; cdr3_aa: CASKRAGLAVDTQYF
j_call: TRBJ1-1; v_call: TRBV12-3/TRBV12-4; d_call: .; clone_size: many; cdr3_nt: TGTGCCAGCAGTTTTGGGAACACTGAAGCTTTCTTT; cdr3_aa: CASSFGNTEAFF
j_call: TRBJ2-3; v_call: TRBV4-1; d_call: TRBD2; clone_size: .; cdr3_nt: TGCGCCAGCAGCCAGCCGGGACTAGCGGGAGACCACACAGATACGCAGTATTTT; cdr3_aa: CASSQPGLAGDHTDTQYF
j_call: TRBJ2-5; v_call: TRBV9; d_call: .; clone_size: .; cdr3_nt: TGTGCCAGCAGCGTGTCAGGGCGCGAGACCCAGTACTTC; cdr3_aa: CASSVSGRETQYF
j_call: TRBJ2-3; v_call: TRBV20-1; d_call: TRBD2; clone_size: many; cdr3_nt: TGCAGTGCTAGAGATCAGTTAAAGCTCAACGGGGGGGAAATCACAGATACGCAGTATTTT; cdr3_aa: CSARDQLKLNGGEITDTQYF
j_call: TRBJ1-1; v_call: TRBV6-2/TRBV6-3; d_call: .; clone_size: medium-sized; cdr3_nt: TGTGCCTGTCTTCCCCGGGGCTACAGGGATCCTGAAGCTTTCTTT; cdr3_aa: CACLPRGYRDPEAFF
j_call: TRBJ1-4; v_call: TRBV7-6; d_call: .; clone_size: medium-sized; cdr3_nt: TGTGCCAGCAGCCTTAATGAAAAACTGTTTTTT; cdr3_aa: CASSLNEKLFF
j_call: TRBJ2-2; v_call: TRBV6-5; d_call: .; clone_size: many; cdr3_nt: TGTGCCAGCAGTTTTTTTGGGGGGCCGGATCGGAACACCGGGGAGCTGTTTTTT; cdr3_aa: CASSFFGGPDRNTGELFF